The clone carrying this T cell receptor beta chain was counted ten times or more. The time point is: newly diagnosed GD, antithyroid drugs for less than 3 months. RNA from PBMCs was the source of the TCR library. The data were taken from a study of regulatory T cells in long-lasting Graves disease. For TCR beta, libraries came from iRepertoire HTBI primers and Arm-PCR of CDR3 regions. MiXCR, run by TCRdb on the multiplex PCR reads, gives a single entry per CDR3 protein. The data contain about 530,000 distinct CDR3 sequences, around 16% of them singletons. V was pared by 0 bases and J by 7 bases, with 15 bases between. There are 15 residues in the CDR3. Germline CDR1 LGHDT, CDR2 YNNKEL (reference sequence). This sample also appeared in a second study, on T cells in Graves' hyperthyroidism and ophthalmopathy.

V usage is TRBV3-1 and J usage is TRBJ1-2; TRBD1 might be the D (5 bases). The origin of this receptor is a woman aged 35 to 59 with Graves disease. This specimen was peripheral blood mononuclear cells (PBMCs), taken at new diagnosis, from a patient treated with antithyroid drugs. The CDR3 protein is CASSQDHGAPGGYTF. The CDR3 DNA follows: TGTGCCAGCAGCCAAGATCACGGGGCGCCCGGTGGCTACACCTTC. Combining the CDR3 with reference TRBV3-1 and TRBJ1-2 gives the whole variable domain DTAVSQTPKYLVTQMGNDKSIKCEQNLGHDTMYWYKQDSKKFLKIMFSYNNKELIINETVPNRFSPKSPDKAHLNLHINSLELGDSAVYFCASSQDHGAPGGYTFGSGTRLTVV.